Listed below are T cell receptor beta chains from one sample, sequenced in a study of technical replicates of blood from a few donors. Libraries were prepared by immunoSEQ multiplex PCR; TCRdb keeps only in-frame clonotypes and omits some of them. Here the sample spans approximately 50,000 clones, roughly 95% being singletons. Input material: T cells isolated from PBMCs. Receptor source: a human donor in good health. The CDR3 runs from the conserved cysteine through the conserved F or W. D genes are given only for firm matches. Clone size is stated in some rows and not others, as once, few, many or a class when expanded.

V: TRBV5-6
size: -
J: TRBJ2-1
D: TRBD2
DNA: TGTGCCAGCAGCTTCGGGACTAGCGGTAGCCTTGAACAGTTCTTC
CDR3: CASSFGTSGSLEQFF

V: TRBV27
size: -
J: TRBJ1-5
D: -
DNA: TGTGCCAGCAGTCCTACGGGGGGGGTAGGGAATCAGCCCCAGCATTTT
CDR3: CASSPTGGVGNQPQHF

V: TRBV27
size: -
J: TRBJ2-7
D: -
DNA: TGTGCCAGCAGTCCCCTCTACGAGCAGTACTTC
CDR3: CASSPLYEQYF

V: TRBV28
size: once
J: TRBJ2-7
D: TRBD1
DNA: TGTGCCAGCAGTGGGACAGGCTTTTACGAGCAGTACTTC
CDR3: CASSGTGFYEQYF

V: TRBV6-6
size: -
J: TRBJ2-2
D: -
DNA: TGTGCCAGCATTGGCCCTAACACCGGGGAGCTGTTTTTT
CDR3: CASIGPNTGELFF

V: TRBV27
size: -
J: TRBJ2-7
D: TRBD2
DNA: TGTGCCAGCAGTTTCTCGTCGGGAGGCCATTTTTACGAGCAGTACTTC
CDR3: CASSFSSGGHFYEQYF

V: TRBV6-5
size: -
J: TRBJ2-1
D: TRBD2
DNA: TGTGCCAGCAGTTACTCGAAACTAGCGGGAGTGTTTTTCCAGTTCTTC
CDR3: CASSYSKLAGVFFQFF

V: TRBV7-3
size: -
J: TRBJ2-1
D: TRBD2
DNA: TGTGCCAGCAGCGATACTAGCGGGAATGAGCAGTTCTTC
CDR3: CASSDTSGNEQFF

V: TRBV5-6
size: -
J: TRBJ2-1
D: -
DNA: TGTGCCAGCAGCCTCCAGGACATTTACAATGAGCAGTTCTTC
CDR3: CASSLQDIYNEQFF

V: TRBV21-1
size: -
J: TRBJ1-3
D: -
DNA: TGTGCCAGCAGCAAAGAAGCATGGGACAGCTACTCTGGAAACACCATATATTTT
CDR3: CASSKEAWDSYSGNTIYF

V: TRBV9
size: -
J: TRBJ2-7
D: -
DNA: TGTGCCAGCAGTTCTAGAAGACAGGATTCCTACGAGCAGTACTTC
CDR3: CASSSRRQDSYEQYF

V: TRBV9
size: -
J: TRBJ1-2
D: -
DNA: TGTGCCAGCAGCGTAGGGTATCTGGGGGCAGGTGGCTACACCTTC
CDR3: CASSVGYLGAGGYTF

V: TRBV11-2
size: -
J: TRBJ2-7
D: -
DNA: TGTGCCAGCAGCTGGGCCCCCGGACAGACATACGAGCAGTACTTC
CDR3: CASSWAPGQTYEQYF

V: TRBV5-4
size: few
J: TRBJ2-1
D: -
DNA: TGTGCCAGCAGCTTCGACACCGGTGAGCAGTTCTTC
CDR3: CASSFDTGEQFF

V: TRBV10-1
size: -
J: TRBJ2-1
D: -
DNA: TGCGCCAGCAGTGACCGGGGAGCCTACAATGAGCAGTTCTTC
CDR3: CASSDRGAYNEQFF

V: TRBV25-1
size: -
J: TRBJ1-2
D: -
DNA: TGTGCCAGCAGTGGTCCAGGGAATGGCTACACCTTC
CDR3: CASSGPGNGYTF

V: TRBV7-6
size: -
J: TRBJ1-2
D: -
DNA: TGTGCCAGCAGCTCGGGGTTGGAGTCGTATGGCTACACCTTC
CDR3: CASSSGLESYGYTF

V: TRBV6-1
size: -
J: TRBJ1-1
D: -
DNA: TGTGCCAGCAGTGTTACGGGGTACACTGAAGCTTTCTTT
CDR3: CASSVTGYTEAFF

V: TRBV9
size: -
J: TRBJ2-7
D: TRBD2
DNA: TGTGCCAGCAGCGCCTCTACTAGCGGGGGTACCTACGAGCAGTACTTC
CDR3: CASSASTSGGTYEQYF

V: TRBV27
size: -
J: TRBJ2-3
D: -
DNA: TGTGCCAGCAGTCTCCTAGGCACTACTAGCACAGATACGCAGTATTTT
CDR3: CASSLLGTTSTDTQYF

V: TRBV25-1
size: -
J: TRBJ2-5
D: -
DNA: TGTGCCAGCAGTGGGGGACACCTTCTTGAGACCCAGTACTTC
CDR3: CASSGGHLLETQYF

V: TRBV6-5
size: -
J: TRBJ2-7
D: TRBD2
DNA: TGTGCCAGCAGTTCTGGACTAGCGGCCTCCTACGAGCAGTACTTC
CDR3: CASSSGLAASYEQYF

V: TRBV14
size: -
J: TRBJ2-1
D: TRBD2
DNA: TGTGCCAGCAGCCAGGGACTAGCGGGAGACAATGAGCAGTTCTTC
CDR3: CASSQGLAGDNEQFF

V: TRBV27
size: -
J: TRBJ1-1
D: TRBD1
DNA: TGTGCCAGCAGTCGGGACAGGGAGATTAACACTGAAGCTTTCTTT
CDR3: CASSRDREINTEAFF

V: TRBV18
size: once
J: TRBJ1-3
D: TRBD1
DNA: TGTGCCAGCTCACCCGGACAGGGGGCTGGTGGAAACACCATATATTTT
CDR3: CASSPGQGAGGNTIYF

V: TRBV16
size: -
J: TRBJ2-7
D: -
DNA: TGTGCCAGCAGCCAATACCGGGGGGCACGGGAGCAGTACTTC
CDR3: CASSQYRGAREQYF

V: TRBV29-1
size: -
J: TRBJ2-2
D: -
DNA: TGCAGCGGGACTACCTTGTCAGGTGCCGGGGAGCTGTTTTTT
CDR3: CSGTTLSGAGELFF

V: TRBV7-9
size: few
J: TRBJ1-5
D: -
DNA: TGTGCCAGCAGCCTTCCCAATCAGCCCCAGCATTTT
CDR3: CASSLPNQPQHF

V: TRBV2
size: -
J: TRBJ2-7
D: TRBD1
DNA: TGTGCCAGCAGGACAGGGGGCGAGCAGTACTTC
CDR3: CASRTGGEQYF

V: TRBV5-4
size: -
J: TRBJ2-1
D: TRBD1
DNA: TGTGCCAGCACATCCGGGACAGGGGGTTACAATGAGCAGTTCTTC
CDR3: CASTSGTGGYNEQFF

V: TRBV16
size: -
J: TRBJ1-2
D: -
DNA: TGTGCCAGCAGCCGGGCCGTCTATGGCTACACCTTC
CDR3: CASSRAVYGYTF

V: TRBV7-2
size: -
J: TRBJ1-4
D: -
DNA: TGTGCCAGCAGCCCCGAGATAGCAACTAATGAAAAACTGTTTTTT
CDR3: CASSPEIATNEKLFF

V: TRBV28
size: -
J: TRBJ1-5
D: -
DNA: TGTGCCAGCACCCTTTCCGGGATGGATAGCAATCAGCCCCAGCATTTT
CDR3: CASTLSGMDSNQPQHF

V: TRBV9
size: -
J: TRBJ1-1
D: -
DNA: TGTGCCAGCAGTGTCACAGGGTTGAACACTGAAGCTTTCTTT
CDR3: CASSVTGLNTEAFF

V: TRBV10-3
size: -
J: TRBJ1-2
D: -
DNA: TGTGCCATCAGCGAGGAGACAGGCGACTATGGCTACACCTTC
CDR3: CAISEETGDYGYTF

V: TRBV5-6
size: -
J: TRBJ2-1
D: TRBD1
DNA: TGTGCCAGCAGCTTACCGGGACAGGGGGCGCGAAATGAGCAGTTCTTC
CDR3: CASSLPGQGARNEQFF

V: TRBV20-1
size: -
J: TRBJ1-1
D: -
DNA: TGCAGTGCTAGGGGCTACACTGAAGCTTTCTTT
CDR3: CSARGYTEAFF